These 32 T cell receptor beta chains share one sample of origin, sequenced in a study of neoadjuvant nivolumab and ipilimumab in lung cancer. Generated by immunoSEQ multiplex PCR, the TCRdb table keeps only in-frame clones and is missing some. The table includes 13,000 or so clones, 95% detected once. The sample here was peripheral blood, taken after neoadjuvant nivolumab, alone or with ipilimumab, at or shortly before surgery. The source is an adult with non-small cell lung cancer.

This CDR3 is CAWSPQGTGGEKLFF. The CDR3 DNA follows: TGTGCCTGGAGTCCCCAGGGGACAGGGGGTGAAAAACTGTTTTTT. V usage is TRBV30 and J usage is TRBJ1-4, with 11 nucleotides matching TRBD1. The CDR3 totals 15 residues. V gave up 2 bases and J gave up 7 bases; unmatched junction bases: 6. CDR1 and CDR2 from the germline V gene are GTSNPN and SVGIG (reference sequence).

In DNA form, the CDR3 reads TGTGCCAGCAGCCTGGAAGGAATCCGGGGTCGGCAGCCCCAGCATTTT. It yields the protein CASSLEGIRGRQPQHF. The chain has TRBV4-2 and TRBJ1-5; the D is unclear. From germline, CDR1 is LGHNA and CDR2 YNFKEQ. The CDR3 is 16 amino acids. The germline V and J ends were trimmed by 4 bases and 7 bases, with 20 bases remaining between them.

Details on this clone: At one end, the junction sequence differs from germline, possibly due to a read error. The V call is TRBV7-2, the J call TRBJ2-5; D not certain. The germline V gene encodes CDR1 SGHTA and CDR2 FQGNSA. The CDR3 runs 13 residues. CDR3 nucleotides: TGTGCCAGCAGCTCGCAGGACCAGGAGACCCAGTACTTC. It is translated as CASSSQDQETQYF.

The chain employs TRBV14 and TRBJ2-1; possibly TRBD2 for D (8 bases). This CDR3 has 17 residues. Trimming cost V 3 bases and J 6 bases, with 21 bases left between them. CDR1 is SGHDN, CDR2 FVKESK, per germline. CDR3 DNA sequence: TGTGCCAGCAGCCACCACCAGGGGGTTAGCGGGACCAATGAGCAGTTCTTC. It yields the protein CASSHHQGVSGTNEQFF.

V and J are TRBV11-1 and TRBJ2-1; 8 bases fit TRBD2. The CDR3 is made up of 17 amino acids. V gave up 11 bases and J gave up 4 bases; unmatched junction bases: 19. Germline CDR1 is SGHAT and CDR2 is FQDESV (reference sequence). This CDR3 is CASRALASGLLYNEQFF. CDR3 bases: TGTGCCTCCCGTGCTCTGGCTAGCGGGTTGCTATACAATGAGCAGTTCTTC.

The chain uses TRBV16 and TRBJ1-2; 10 nucleotides line up with TRBD1. CDR3 length: 15 residues. Germline V gene sequence: CDR1 KGHSY, CDR2 FQNENV. The J segment lost 6 bases and the V segment lost 0 bases, leaving 4 bases of the junction unmatched. The CDR3 DNA follows: TGTGCCAGCAGCCAATCGGGACAGGGGCTAAATGGCTACACCTTC. Its protein product is CASSQSGQGLNGYTF.

The V gene is TRBV27, the J gene TRBJ1-5; D might be TRBD1 (5 bases). The CDR3 extends over 14 amino acids. Trimming took 2 bases from V and 1 from J, leaving 6 bases between them. The germline V gene encodes CDR1 MNHEY and CDR2 SMNVEV (reference sequence). CDR3 nucleotides: TGTGCCAGCAGTTTAGCAGGGAGCAATCAGCCCCAGCATTTT. Its translation: CASSLAGSNQPQHF.

In this sample, this clone turned up once. V and J are TRBV5-5 and TRBJ1-2; possible D gene TRBD1, 6 bases. Germline V gene sequence: CDR1 SGHKS, CDR2 YYEKEE (reference sequence). With 4 bases removed from V and 3 bases from J, the gap between germline ends came to 16 bases. This CDR3 comprises 15 residues. CDR3 DNA: TGTGCCAGCAGCACTTCGGGGGCTTTGGACTATGGCTACACCTTC. This codes for CASSTSGALDYGYTF.

This clone came up once. The chain joins TRBV7-3 to TRBJ2-7; D is uncertain. Germline CDR1 reads SGHTA; CDR2 reads FQGTGA. The V and J ends lost 6 bases and 0 bases respectively, with 12 bases between them. The CDR3 has 14 amino acids. Here the CDR3 reads CASRNTGRSYEQYF. CDR3 nucleotide sequence: TGTGCCAGCAGAAACACGGGCCGCTCCTACGAGCAGTACTTC.

The DNA of the CDR3 is TGCAGCGTTGGCGACAGGGATCGGTTGCATGGCTACACCTTC. Amino acid sequence: CSVGDRDRLHGYTF. The J gene is TRBJ1-2, the V gene TRBV29-1, with 7 bases matching TRBD1. The CDR3 sequence is 14 residues long. Germline values: CDR1 SQVTM, CDR2 ANQGSEA. V lost 4 bases to trimming and J lost 6 bases; unmatched junction nucleotides: 11.

This sequence joins TRBV29-1 and TRBJ1-4, with a weak D call TRBD1 (5 bases). Trimming shortened V by 7 bases and J by 0 bases, and 15 bases separated the two germline ends. The CDR3 runs to 15 residues. Per germline, CDR1 SQVTM and CDR2 ANQGSEA. In DNA, the CDR3 is TGCAGCGCCGGTGGGGGAGCAGCAACTAATGAAAAACTGTTTTTT. Amino acid sequence: CSAGGGAATNEKLFF.

The chain is built from TRBV11-3 and TRBJ2-2; 7 bases fit TRBD1. V trimming: 5 bases; J trimming: 6 bases; junction bases outside the gene matches: 3. Germline V lookup: CDR1 SGHNT, CDR2 YENEEA. The CDR3 is 13 amino acids. CDR3 DNA: TGTGCCAGCAGCCTACAGGGGTCCGGGGAGCTGTTTTTT. Translated: CASSLQGSGELFF.

The gene calls are TRBV6-4 and TRBJ1-5; D not certain. The CDR3 covers 13 residues. V was shortened by 4 bases and J by 4 bases, with 8 bases between the two germline ends. CDR1 and CDR2 (germline): MRHNA, SNTAGT. CDR3 nucleotide sequence: TGTGCCAGCAGTGCCTCCCAGAATCAGCCCCAGCATTTT. Translation gives CASSASQNQPQHF.

This chain links TRBV28 with TRBJ2-6; 11 bases line up with TRBD1. The J segment lost 2 bases and the V segment lost 7 bases, leaving 13 bases of the junction unmatched. The CDR3 totals 19 residues. Germline CDR1 and CDR2: MDHEN and SYDVKM. The CDR3, as DNA: TGTGCCAGCAACCCCCGGATTGGGACAGGGGGTACTGGGGCCAACGTCCTGACTTTC. It encodes CASNPRIGTGGTGANVLTF.

The J gene is TRBJ1-1, the V gene TRBV29-1, with D unresolved. Looked up from germline, CDR1 is SQVTM and CDR2 is ANQGSEA. V was shortened by 7 bases and J by 2 bases, with 17 bases between the two germline ends. The CDR3 sequence is 14 residues long. CDR3 amino acids: CSAALRALNTEAFF. The CDR3 coding sequence is TGCAGCGCAGCTCTCCGGGCGTTAAACACTGAAGCTTTCTTT. The whole variable domain, remainder taken from reference TRBV29-1 and TRBJ1-1, is SAVISQKPSRDICQRGTSLTIQCQVDSQVTMMFWYRQQPGQSLTLIATANQGSEATYESGFVIDKFPISRPNLTFSTLTVSNMSPEDSSIYLCSAALRALNTEAFFGQGTRLTVV.

The chain is built from TRBV5-1 and TRBJ2-3, with D possibly matching TRBD2 (7 bases). CDR1 SGHRS and CDR2 YFSETQ come from the germline V gene. Trimming shortened V by 0 bases and J by 1 base, and 12 bases separated the two germline ends. The CDR3 has 16 amino acids. The DNA for the CDR3 is TGCGCCAGCAGCTTGGCCCCGGGGGGCGGCACAGATACGCAGTATTTT. Protein sequence: CASSLAPGGGTDTQYF.

The genes are TRBV5-4 and TRBJ2-3; 14 bases fit TRBD2. The CDR3 contains 16 residues. From germline, CDR1 is SGHNT and CDR2 YYREEE (reference sequence). J lost 1 base, V lost 3 bases, and 1 base had no gene match. The DNA of the CDR3 is TGTGCCAGCAGCTGGGGACTAGCGGGAGGCACAGATACGCAGTATTTT. This gives the protein CASSWGLAGGTDTQYF.

The chain joins TRBV10-3 to TRBJ2-1; 12 bases are a match to TRBD1. V shed 4 bases and J 9 bases; nucleotides not matched to a gene: 4. CDR3 length: 14 residues. Per the germline V gene, CDR1 is ENHRY and CDR2 is SYGVKD. Written as DNA, the CDR3 is TGTGCCATCAGTGTGGGACAGGGGGCGAGTGAGCAGTTCTTC. Translation gives CAISVGQGASEQFF.

CDR3 sequence (DNA): TGTGCCAGCAGCTTCAGGGGAAGCTCCTACAATGAGCAGTTCTTC. Translating it yields CASSFRGSSYNEQFF. The chain combines TRBV7-9 with TRBJ2-1; D might be TRBD1 (6 bases). The germline gives CDR1 SEHNR, CDR2 FQNEAQ (reference sequence). CDR3 length: 15 amino acids. The V end was cut by 3 bases, the J end by 0 bases, with 9 bases between.

V is TRBV10-3 and J is TRBJ1-1, with 7 bases identical to TRBD1. With V trimmed by 2 bases and J by 8 bases, 5 bases remained unmatched. This CDR3 contains 13 residues. The germline CDR1 and CDR2 sequences are ENHRY and SYGVKD. The CDR3 protein is CAISEVGGGEAFF. The CDR3 coding sequence is TGTGCCATCAGTGAGGTAGGGGGCGGGGAAGCTTTCTTT.

This chain connects TRBV10-3 to TRBJ2-5, with 8 nucleotides matching TRBD2. Germline CDR1 is ENHRY and CDR2 is SYGVKD. The CDR3 runs 14 residues. The V segment lost 11 bases and the J segment 4 bases; nucleotides outside the gene matches: 12. DNA for the CDR3: TGTGCCGTCTCACGGGAGGGCAACGGAGAGACCCAGTACTTC. This sequence encodes CAVSREGNGETQYF.

The V call is TRBV28, the J call TRBJ1-4; D is possibly TRBD1 (6 bases). Trimming stripped 3 bases from V and 3 bases from J, with 11 bases between. Germline CDR1 reads MDHEN; CDR2 reads SYDVKM. This CDR3 spans 15 amino acids. CDR3: CASSFGTTPNEKLFF. CDR3 in DNA: TGTGCCAGCAGTTTCGGGACAACACCTAATGAAAAACTGTTTTTT. Full variable domain (remainder filled in from reference TRBV28 and TRBJ1-4): DVKVTQSSRYLVKRTGEKVFLECVQDMDHENMFWYRQDPGLGLRLIYFSYDVKMKEKGDIPEGYSVSREKKERFSLILESASTNQTSMYLCASSFGTTPNEKLFFGSGTQLSVL.

The CDR3 region is CASSSSYLRGDGSSYEQYF. The CDR3 nucleotides are TGTGCCAGCAGCTCATCATATTTGAGGGGGGACGGAAGCTCCTACGAGCAGTACTTC. The V and J genes are TRBV11-2 and TRBJ2-7, with D tentatively TRBD1 or TRBD2 (6 bases each). CDR1 is SGHAT, CDR2 FQNNGV, per germline. This CDR3 spans 19 amino acids. The V end was cut by 4 bases, the J end by 0 bases, with 25 bases between.

The chain employs TRBV4-1 and TRBJ2-7; 8 nucleotides line up with TRBD2. CDR3 length: 15 amino acids. CDR1 and CDR2 from the germline V gene are MGHRA and YSYEKL. V lost 1 base and J lost 4; bases outside the gene matches: 6. CDR3 sequence reads: CASSQVGTRRYEQYF. CDR3 bases: TGCGCCAGCAGCCAAGTTGGGACTAGAAGGTACGAGCAGTACTTC.

The chain employs TRBV28 and TRBJ2-3, with TRBD2 matching over 10 bases. CDR1 and CDR2 from the germline V gene are MDHEN and SYDVKM. The V and J ends lost 6 bases and 4 bases, in that order; junction bases with no gene match: 7. The CDR3 extends over 15 amino acids. CDR3 coding DNA: TGTGCCAGCAGCACTAGCGGGATGAATCCAGATACGCAGTATTTT. Its protein product is CASSTSGMNPDTQYF.

The rearrangement joins TRBV27 to TRBJ2-7; 9 positions match TRBD2. The J segment lost 7 bases and the V segment lost 2 bases, leaving 6 bases of the junction unmatched. This CDR3 region has 14 residues. Germline CDR1 reads MNHEY; CDR2 reads SMNVEV (reference sequence). The CDR3 protein is CASSLIAGVGEQYF. As DNA, the CDR3 is TGTGCCAGCAGTTTAATAGCGGGAGTGGGTGAGCAGTACTTC.

The chain has TRBV7-9 and TRBJ2-2; 10 nucleotides match TRBD2. Germline V gene lookup returns CDR1 SEHNR and CDR2 FQNEAQ (reference sequence). This CDR3 is built from 19 residues. V was clipped by 6 bases and J by 5 bases; unmatched bases: 18. The CDR3, as DNA: TGTGCCAGCAGTAACGGGCGGCGGCTAGCGGGAGCTCATACCGGGGAGCTGTTTTTT. Translation: CASSNGRRLAGAHTGELFF.

The chain employs TRBV6-5 and TRBJ1-1, with 8 nucleotides matching TRBD1. This CDR3 region has 14 residues. V lost 8 bases to trimming and J lost 5 bases; unmatched junction nucleotides: 10. The germline V gene has CDR1 MNHEY and CDR2 SVGAGI. CDR3 region: CASEKTGAQTEAFF. CDR3 sequence (DNA): TGTGCCAGCGAAAAGACAGGGGCTCAAACTGAAGCTTTCTTT.

The chain couples TRBV6-1 to TRBJ2-1; the D gene is possibly TRBD2 (5 bases). Trimming pared 4 bases from V and 8 bases from J, leaving 12 bases between. CDR1 is MNHNS, CDR2 SASEGT, per germline. The CDR3 runs 13 residues. CDR3 nucleotide sequence: TGTGCCAGCAGTGCCTCGGGGATGCATGAGCAGTTCTTC. Its protein is CASSASGMHEQFF.

The chain employs TRBV30 and TRBJ1-2; TRBD1 matches at 7 bases. The germline V gene has CDR1 GTSNPN and CDR2 SVGIG (reference sequence). J lost 8 bases, V lost 2 bases, and 11 bases had no gene match. The CDR3 covers 14 residues. The CDR3 here is CAWSRVGGGRGYTF. As DNA, the CDR3 is TGTGCCTGGAGTAGGGTGGGAGGGGGCAGGGGCTACACCTTC.

The J gene is TRBJ1-3, the V gene TRBV7-9, with a weak D call TRBD1 (5 bases). The V gene's germline CDR1 is SEHNR and CDR2 FQNEAQ (reference sequence). With 9 bases removed from V and 0 bases from J, the gap between germline ends came to 15 bases. The CDR3 spans 15 residues. In DNA, the CDR3 is TGTGCCAGTATTCATGGGGGGGACTCTGGAAACACCATATATTTT. This codes for CASIHGGDSGNTIYF.

This rearrangement joins TRBV7-8 to TRBJ2-3; 13 positions match TRBD2. The germline V gene encodes CDR1 SGHVS and CDR2 FQNEAQ. Trimming cost V 0 bases and J 0 bases; bases outside gene matches: 15. The CDR3 extends over 22 amino acids. CDR3 amino acids: CASSLAEPGLAGPRTSTDTQYF. The DNA of the CDR3 is TGTGCCAGCAGCTTAGCCGAGCCGGGACTAGCGGGACCTCGGACTAGCACAGATACGCAGTATTTT.